The clone carrying this T cell receptor beta chain was seen just once. The record originates from a study of blood T cell repertoires in COVID-19. Study as a whole: Donors in the United States, Italy and Spain gave samples during acute or convalescent COVID-19. The cDNA or gDNA used as material had been derived from T cells, B-cell-depleted T cells, or PBMCs.

Original analysis: Amplification from reference gene primers served as the basis for estimated nucleated cell counts. Data came from immunoSEQ multiplex PCR; TCRdb stores just in-frame clones and leaves some out. V, J and clone size reflect that table, while D and trimming were determined from the DNA. This sample carries 230,000 or so clones, nearly 90% of them seen once, and the ten largest clones take roughly 4.8%. From germline, CDR1 is DFQATT and CDR2 SNEGSKA (reference sequence). The length of the CDR3 is 11 residues. Trimming cost V 7 bases and J 4 bases, with 7 bases left between them. The chain has TRBV20-1 and TRBJ1-4; no firm D call. The source material was peripheral blood. The receptor was isolated from a woman aged 40 to 55 who had recovered from COVID-19. In nucleotides, the CDR3 is TGCAGTGTGCGGAGTAATGAAAAACTGTTTTTT. Protein: CSVRSNEKLFF.